This entry lists 31 T cell receptor beta chains sequenced from one sample in a study of T cells in tuberculosis. Time point: new active TB diagnosis, blood taken before or within 7 days of starting treatment. Sequenced by immunoSEQ multiplex PCR; TCRdb stores in-frame clones only, minus some. This sample has 30,000 to 35,000 clones, with around 93% found just once. The material was PBMCs, obtained at tuberculosis diagnosis. The receptors were sampled from an adult with tuberculosis.

This clone has just one count. The chain couples TRBV7-2 to TRBJ2-1; 8 bases line up with TRBD2. Per germline, CDR1 SGHTA and CDR2 FQGNSA. The trim removed 3 bases at V and 9 bases at J, leaving 7 bases unmatched. This CDR3 is 14 amino acids long. The CDR3 bases are TGTGCCAGCAGCTTCTTGGGCGGGGGGATTGAGCAGTTCTTC. Protein: CASSFLGGGIEQFF. The full variable domain, completed using reference TRBV7-2 and TRBJ2-1, is GAGVSQSPSNKVTEKGKDVELRCDPISGHTALYWYRQSLGQGLEFLIYFQGNSAPDKSGLPSDRFSAERTGGSVSTLTIQRTQQEDSAVYLCASSFLGGGIEQFFGPGTRLTVL.

The chain is built from TRBV6-1 and TRBJ2-7; D is possibly TRBD1 (6 bases). The V gene's germline CDR1 is MNHNS and CDR2 SASEGT. The V end was cut by 4 bases, the J end by 2 bases, with 9 bases between. The CDR3 length is 13 residues. CDR3: CASSVNRAYEQYV. The CDR3 DNA reads as TGTGCCAGCAGTGTAAACAGGGCCTACGAGCAGTACGTC.

The chain couples TRBV11-3 to TRBJ2-7; 9 bases are a match to TRBD2. V was clipped by 2 bases and J by 3 bases; unmatched bases: 14. CDR1 and CDR2 (germline): SGHNT, YENEEA. The CDR3 spans 18 residues. The CDR3 spells CASSLMGGGTSRIYEQYV. Written as DNA, the CDR3 is TGTGCCAGCAGCTTAATGGGGGGAGGGACTAGCAGGATCTACGAGCAGTACGTC.

V is TRBV5-4 and J is TRBJ1-3; D perhaps matches TRBD1 (5 bases). V was cut by 3 bases and J by 0 bases, with 10 bases left in between. CDR1 SGHNT and CDR2 YYREEE come from the germline V gene (reference sequence). The CDR3 has 15 amino acids. CDR3 loop: CASSSGLNSGNTIYF. The CDR3 region has the DNA TGTGCCAGCAGCTCGGGACTAAACTCTGGAAACACCATATATTTT.

The gene calls are TRBV4-2 and TRBJ2-7; TRBD1 matches at 9 bases. V lost 0 bases to trimming and J lost 7 bases; unmatched junction nucleotides: 7. The CDR3 length is 15 residues. CDR1 LGHNA and CDR2 YNFKEQ come from the germline V gene. In DNA form, the CDR3 reads TGTGCCAGCAGCCAAGATGACAGGGGGGTTGGAGAGCAGTACTTC. Translated, it gives CASSQDDRGVGEQYF.

On this clone: The junction departs from the called germline gene at one end, perhaps through a read error. CDR3 in DNA: TGCGCCAGCAGCAAAGACAGGGTCCCGAGTGAAAAACTGTTTTTT. Amino acids: CASSKDRVPSEKLFF. The chain employs TRBV4-3 and TRBJ1-4; 7 bases are a match to TRBD1. The CDR3 is 15 amino acids. Germline values: CDR1 LGHNA, CDR2 YSLEER.

In the case of this clone: Germline is not matched at one junction end, which may reflect a read error. This chain links TRBV2 with TRBJ2-3, with TRBD1 as a possible D gene (5 bases). The CDR3 is 13 amino acids. Germline values: CDR1 SNHLY, CDR2 FYNNEI. The CDR3 sequence is CASSFAPTDTRYF. The DNA for the CDR3 is TGTGCCAGCTCCTTTGCACCGACAGATACGCGGTATTTT.

This clone was detected a few times. The V and J genes are TRBV6-5 and TRBJ1-6; D is possibly TRBD1 (6 bases). Germline assignment: CDR1 MNHEY and CDR2 SVGAGI. The V gene lost 0 bases and the J gene lost 7 bases, with 10 bases spanning the gap. The CDR3 has 15 amino acids. The DNA of the CDR3 is TGTGCCAGCAGTTACTCGGGGGGGCTGAATTCACCCCTCCACTTT. Amino acid sequence: CASSYSGGLNSPLHF.

For the CDR3, the DNA is TGTGCCAGCAGGCCCGGGACTACGGACACCGGGGAGCTGTTTTTT. This encodes CASRPGTTDTGELFF. The chain combines TRBV2 with TRBJ2-2; 7 bases map to TRBD2. V shed 6 bases, J shed 3 bases, and the junction held 7 bases outside the gene matches. Germline V lookup: CDR1 SNHLY, CDR2 FYNNEI. The CDR3 is 15 amino acids.

This clone has only one observation. The V gene is TRBV5-7, the J gene TRBJ1-6, with 8 bases fitting TRBD1. TRBV5-7 is an ORF for which the function is uncertain. The CDR3 contains 17 residues. V trimming: 6 bases; J trimming: 6 bases; junction bases outside the gene matches: 14. In DNA, the CDR3 is TGTGCCAGCACCAAGGAAGGACAGGGTACTGGTAATTCACCCCTCCACTTT. This codes for CASTKEGQGTGNSPLHF.

V usage is TRBV2 and J usage is TRBJ1-2; D perhaps matches TRBD1 (6 bases). V was trimmed by 11 bases and J by 6 bases, leaving 22 bases between them. Germline CDR1 SNHLY, CDR2 FYNNEI. There are 14 residues in the CDR3. The CDR3 DNA reads as TGTGCCGTTAAGAGAGACAGGTCTGCCGATGGCTACACCTTC. This codes for CAVKRDRSADGYTF.

The chain couples TRBV4-3 to TRBJ2-1; D might be TRBD2 (5 bases). The CDR3 extends over 16 amino acids. V gave up 1 base and J gave up 4 bases, with 14 bases separating them. CDR1 is LGHNA and CDR2 is YSLEER in the germline V gene. CDR3 in amino acids: CASSQGADGKYNEQFF. The CDR3 nucleotides are TGCGCCAGCAGCCAAGGCGCGGACGGGAAATACAATGAGCAGTTCTTC.

The chain employs TRBV6-6 and TRBJ1-2, with TRBD1 as a possible D gene (6 bases). Germline values: CDR1 MNHNY, CDR2 SVGAGI (reference sequence). Trimming removed 4 bases from V and 6 bases from J, with 18 bases in between. CDR3 size: 15 residues. The CDR3 region has the DNA TGTGCCAGCAGTTTCACCTTGAGGGGGGGCGATGGCTACACCTTC. Translating gives CASSFTLRGGDGYTF.

V and J are TRBV7-2 and TRBJ2-7; TRBD1 matches 9 bases. CDR3 length equals 14 residues. CDR1 SGHTA and CDR2 FQGNSA come from the germline V gene. Losses at the gene ends were 5 bases for V and 3 bases for J; bases not matched to a gene: 5. CDR3 in amino acids: CASSQRQGGYEQYF. The CDR3 bases are TGTGCCAGCAGCCAGAGACAGGGGGGCTACGAGCAGTACTTC.

This chain connects TRBV10-2 to TRBJ1-2; the D is unclear. V lost 0 bases, J lost 4 bases, and 6 bases lay in between. The CDR3 totals 13 residues. CDR1 is WSHSY and CDR2 is SAAADI in the germline V gene. The CDR3 region is CASSESASYGYTF. DNA for the CDR3: TGCGCCAGCAGTGAGTCGGCCAGCTATGGCTACACCTTC.

The chain recombines TRBV2 with TRBJ1-5; D not certain. The CDR3 is 17 residues long. CDR1 and CDR2 from the germline V gene are SNHLY and FYNNEI. V gave up 4 bases and J gave up 3 bases, with 19 bases separating them. The CDR3 reads CASSGASLAEDNQPQHF. CDR3 coding DNA: TGTGCCAGCAGTGGGGCAAGTCTTGCGGAGGACAATCAGCCCCAGCATTTT. The full variable domain, its missing parts supplied by reference TRBV2 and TRBJ1-5, is EPEVTQTPSHQVTQMGQEVILRCVPISNHLYFYWYRQILGQKVEFLVSFYNNEISEKSEIFDDQFSVERPDGSNFTLKIRSTKLEDSAMYFCASSGASLAEDNQPQHFGDGTRLSIL.

This chain connects TRBV5-4 to TRBJ1-1, with D possibly being TRBD1 (6 bases). Germline V CDR1 and CDR2: SGHNT, YYREEE (reference sequence). This CDR3 region has 16 residues. V lost 1 base, J lost 2 bases, and 15 bases lay in between. The DNA of the CDR3 is TGTGCCAGCAGCTTGTCGGGACACGCGGGCAACACTGAAGCTTTCTTT. Encoded protein: CASSLSGHAGNTEAFF.

This chain joins TRBV28 and TRBJ2-7; a possible D gene is TRBD1 (8 bases). Germline CDR1 MDHEN, CDR2 SYDVKM. V was pared by 6 bases and J by 7 bases, with 19 bases between. The CDR3 has 14 residues. CDR3 sequence reads: CASRGGQGGGEQYV. The CDR3 DNA reads TGTGCCAGCAGGGGAGGACAGGGAGGGGGAGAGCAGTACGTC.

This clone was counted a single time. The chain couples TRBV4-2 to TRBJ1-6; maybe TRBD1 (5 bases). The CDR3 consists of 16 residues. Trimming stripped 0 bases from V and 7 bases from J, with 13 bases between. Germline assignment: CDR1 LGHNA and CDR2 YNFKEQ. The CDR3 protein is CASSQDLGAPNSPLHF. CDR3 DNA sequence: TGTGCCAGCAGCCAAGATTTAGGGGCTCCCAATTCACCCCTCCACTTT.

This chain uses TRBV4-1 with TRBJ2-2, with D possibly being TRBD2 (5 bases). The CDR3 runs to 16 residues. Germline lookup yields CDR1 MGHRA and CDR2 YSYEKL. V shed 1 base and J shed 3 bases, with 12 bases lying between them. This chain's CDR3 is CASSQGPRGYTGELFF. As DNA, the CDR3 is TGCGCCAGCAGCCAAGGGCCCCGAGGGTACACCGGGGAGCTGTTTTTT.

The chain employs TRBV2 and TRBJ2-5; D is unresolved. V gave up 1 base and J gave up 6 bases, with 3 bases separating them. CDR3 length: 11 amino acids. Per the germline V gene, CDR1 is SNHLY and CDR2 is FYNNEI. This CDR3 is CASSEGQTQYF. For the CDR3, the DNA is TGTGCCAGCAGTGAAGGGCAGACCCAGTACTTC.

The V gene is TRBV4-2, the J gene TRBJ2-3, with 8 bases identical to TRBD2. In germline, CDR1 is LGHNA, CDR2 YNFKEQ. The CDR3 has 19 residues. Trimming at V came to 0 bases and at J to 0 bases, leaving 11 bases not matched to a gene. CDR3 coding DNA: TGTGCCAGCAGCCAAGATTCCGGGCGGGGGGTCACTAGCACAGATACGCAGTATTTT. This translates into CASSQDSGRGVTSTDTQYF.

This chain links TRBV29-1 with TRBJ2-7, with 7 positions matching TRBD1. This CDR3 has 15 amino acids. V lost 0 bases to trimming and J lost 4 bases; unmatched junction nucleotides: 9. CDR1 is SQVTM, CDR2 ANQGSEA, per germline. CDR3 nucleotide sequence: TGCAGCGTTGAAGATTTGTCGGGACAGCCATACGAGCAGTACTTC. Its translation: CSVEDLSGQPYEQYF.

V gene TRBV7-3 combines with J gene TRBJ2-3; 15 positions agree with TRBD2. This CDR3 has 17 amino acids. With V trimmed by 2 bases and J by 5 bases, 5 bases remained unmatched. Germline loops: CDR1 SGHTA, CDR2 FQGTGA. CDR3 DNA sequence: TGTGCCAGCAGCTTAGGACTAGCGGGGGGGCCGGGAGATACGCAGTATTTT. It codes for CASSLGLAGGPGDTQYF.

V gene TRBV6-5 combines with J gene TRBJ2-3; 8 nucleotides align to TRBD1. Unmatched junction bases numbered 5, after V lost 8 bases and J lost 1 base. The CDR3 spans 14 residues. In germline, CDR1 is MNHEY, CDR2 SVGAGI. The CDR3 DNA reads as TGTGCCAGCGGACAGGGACAGGGCACAGATACGCAGTATTTT. It is translated as CASGQGQGTDTQYF.

The rearrangement links TRBV9 to TRBJ2-7; 7 bases agree with TRBD1. Germline CDR1 is SGDLS and CDR2 is YYNGEE. There are 15 residues in the CDR3. With V trimmed by 0 bases and J by 0 bases, 3 bases remained unmatched. CDR3 sequence: CASSVVGTDSYEQYF. The CDR3 DNA reads as TGTGCCAGCAGCGTAGTGGGGACAGACTCCTACGAGCAGTACTTC.

The rearrangement uses TRBV30 and TRBJ1-2; 9 positions agree with TRBD1. V dropped 6 bases and J dropped 4; count of bases not matched to a gene: 9. The CDR3 spans 14 residues. Germline CDR1 GTSNPN, CDR2 SVGIG (reference sequence). CDR3 nucleotides: TGTGCCTGTCCCGGACAGGGGCGGTTCTATGGCTACACCTTC. Residues: CACPGQGRFYGYTF.

This clone is medium-sized. V gene TRBV28 combines with J gene TRBJ1-5; 10 nucleotides agree with TRBD1. CDR3 size: 20 residues. Germline loops: CDR1 MDHEN, CDR2 SYDVKM. Germline trimming cut 3 bases from V and 7 bases from J; bases unmatched to any gene: 21. This CDR3 is CASSFLPPRDRGSGTQPQHF. DNA of the CDR3: TGTGCCAGCAGTTTTCTCCCCCCTAGGGACAGGGGCTCGGGTACGCAGCCCCAGCATTTT.

V gene TRBV28 combines with J gene TRBJ2-7; the match to TRBD1 covers 7 bases. Germline V gene sequence: CDR1 MDHEN, CDR2 SYDVKM. This CDR3 is 11 amino acids long. Germline trimming cut 10 bases from V and 2 bases from J; bases unmatched to any gene: 2. CDR3: CAMDRTYEQYV. The CDR3 DNA is TGTGCCATGGACAGGACCTACGAGCAGTACGTC.

J is TRBJ2-7 and V is TRBV4-1, with 8 positions matching TRBD1. The CDR3 length is 16 residues. J was trimmed by 2 bases and V by 0 bases; bases with no gene match: 6. Per the germline V gene, CDR1 is MGHRA and CDR2 is YSYEKL. The CDR3 sequence: CASSQEGTGRTYEQYF. The CDR3 nucleotides read TGCGCCAGCAGCCAAGAAGGGACAGGCCGTACCTACGAGCAGTACTTC.

The chain employs TRBV6-5 and TRBJ1-5, with 7 bases aligning to TRBD1. The junction had 7 bases not matched to a gene; V was cut back by 2 bases and J by 6 bases. The CDR3 extends over 15 amino acids. From germline, CDR1 is MNHEY and CDR2 SVGAGI. The CDR3 nucleotides read TGTGCCAGCAGTTACACGGGACAGATGGGTCAGCCCCAGCATTTT. Residues: CASSYTGQMGQPQHF.